These T cell receptor beta chains were read from a single sample in a study of vaccination effects on CD4 cells after COVID-19. Their cognate antigens are unknown. TCRdb's copy holds only in-frame clones and misses some; the assay was immunoSEQ multiplex PCR. This sample has tens of thousands of clones, with approximately 76% found just once. The source material was CD4+ T cells from PBMCs cultured with HCoV-NL63 spike peptides, sampled before COVID-19 vaccination. The receptors derive from a human donor who received a COVID-19 vaccine. Both conserved end residues are part of each CDR3. Fields, in order: V gene, D gene, J gene, clone size, CDR3 DNA, CDR3 protein. The D gene is left open where the match is weak. The size field is filled for only some rows; it gives once, few, many or a size class.

TRBV7-8,TRBD2,TRBJ2-5,.,TGTGCCAGCAGCTCACGACTAGCGGGGGGGGAGACCCAGTACTTC,CASSSRLAGGETQYF
TRBV18,TRBD1,TRBJ1-1,.,TGTGCCAGCTCAGAAAACAGGGGGGCGGACGCTGAAGCTTTCTTT,CASSENRGADAEAFF
TRBV6-1,TRBD1,TRBJ2-3,.,TGTGCCAGCAGTGCTCGCAGGGGGCGCTTTGCTAGCACAGATACGCAGTATTTT,CASSARRGRFASTDTQYF
TRBV27,TRBD1,TRBJ1-2,few,TGTGCCAGCAGTCCACGGACAGGGACCTATGGCTACACCTTC,CASSPRTGTYGYTF
TRBV2,.,TRBJ1-4,.,TGTGCCACCCAACCTGCAACTAATGAAAAACTGTTTTTT,CATQPATNEKLFF
TRBV18,.,TRBJ1-1,.,TGTGCCAGCTCAGCACACGAGAACACTGAAGCTTTCTTT,CASSAHENTEAFF
TRBV5-1,TRBD1,TRBJ2-2,.,TGCGCCAGCAGCGCAACAGGGGGAGTAAACACCGGGGAGCTGTTTTTT,CASSATGGVNTGELFF
TRBV2,.,TRBJ1-5,.,TGTGCCAGCAGTGTCTGGCAGAGCAATCAGCCCCAGCATTTT,CASSVWQSNQPQHF
TRBV5-1,.,TRBJ1-6,.,TGCGCCAGCAGCTTGGTAGGGCAGTCCCTTTCCACTAATTCACCCCTCCACTTT,CASSLVGQSLSTNSPLHF
TRBV19,.,TRBJ1-5,.,TGTGCCAGTAGCCCTCAGGGAAGTCAGCCCCAGCATTTT,CASSPQGSQPQHF
TRBV7-6,TRBD1,TRBJ2-5,.,TGTGCCAGCAGCTTAGCGGGGACAGGGGAGGAGACCCAGTACTTC,CASSLAGTGEETQYF
TRBV19,TRBD2,TRBJ2-5,.,TGTGCCAGTAGTATCCAGGGACTAGCGGTCCAAGAGACCCAGTACTTC,CASSIQGLAVQETQYF
TRBV28,.,TRBJ1-2,.,TGTGCCAGCAGTTTTCTACAGCCGAACTATGGCTACACCTTC,CASSFLQPNYGYTF
TRBV2,.,TRBJ2-2,.,TGTGCCAGCAGTGATCGGGCGACAGAGTCCGGGGAGCTGTTTTTT,CASSDRATESGELFF
TRBV6-1,TRBD2,TRBJ2-5,.,TGTGCCAGCAGTGAAATCTTGGGGACTAGCGGGGGCCCACAAGAGACCCAGTACTTC,CASSEILGTSGGPQETQYF
TRBV20-1,.,TRBJ1-1,few,TGCAGTGCTTCCACTGAAGCTTTCTTT,CSASTEAFF
TRBV27,TRBD1,TRBJ2-2,.,TGTGCCAGCAGTTCTATCGGACAGGGATACAACACCGGGGAGCTGTTTTTT,CASSSIGQGYNTGELFF
TRBV19,TRBD2,TRBJ2-1,.,TGTGCCAGTAGCGTAGCGGGGGCGTACAATGAGCAGTTCTTC,CASSVAGAYNEQFF
TRBV5-1,.,TRBJ2-3,.,TGCGCCAGCAGCCCACCCGCGGTGGGTAGCACAGATACGCAGTATTTT,CASSPPAVGSTDTQYF
TRBV2,TRBD2,TRBJ2-3,.,TGTGCCAGCAAGAAGACTAGCGGGGGGGCCGGGACAGATACGCAGTATTTT,CASKKTSGGAGTDTQYF
TRBV9,.,TRBJ1-3,.,TGTGCCAGCAGCGAGGACATGGGAGGGGCCTATGGAAACACCATATATTTT,CASSEDMGGAYGNTIYF
TRBV4-2,.,TRBJ2-3,.,TGTGCCAGCAGCCAACATACCCATCCCCCAGATACGCAGTATTTT,CASSQHTHPPDTQYF
TRBV5-6,TRBD2,TRBJ2-3,.,TGTGCCAGCACCCCAACGGGGGGGACGGCCACAGATACGCAGTATTTT,CASTPTGGTATDTQYF
TRBV20-1,.,TRBJ1-2,few,TGCAGTGCCAGTATGGGGGGCTATGGCTACACCTTC,CSASMGGYGYTF
TRBV14,.,TRBJ2-1,.,TGTGCCAGCAGCCAACGGTTGTTAGGGGGGGACAATGAGCAGTTCTTC,CASSQRLLGGDNEQFF
TRBV6-5,.,TRBJ1-2,few,TGTGCCAGCAGTTCAAACCTCATTTCCTATGGCTACACCTTC,CASSSNLISYGYTF
TRBV29-1,.,TRBJ2-1,.,TGCAGCGCATTTTATAGTGAGCAGTTCTTC,CSAFYSEQFF
TRBV5-4,TRBD1,TRBJ1-2,few,TGTGCCAGCAGCTCGAATCTCAGGGGGCCGAACTATGGCTACACCTTC,CASSSNLRGPNYGYTF
TRBV28,.,TRBJ2-3,.,TGTGCCATCTGGGCTGGGGATCGAGATACGCAGTATTTT,CAIWAGDRDTQYF
TRBV24-1,.,TRBJ1-5,.,TGTGCCACCAGTGCCCTGGGGACAAGCAATCAGCCCCAGCATTTT,CATSALGTSNQPQHF
TRBV2,.,TRBJ1-4,.,TGTGCCAGCACCCCCATCCAGGGCCTTTTGTCCGAAAAACTGTTTTTT,CASTPIQGLLSEKLFF
TRBV4-3,.,TRBJ2-6,.,TGCGCCAGCAGCCAGGGAACCTTAAGGGGGGCCAACGTCCTGACTTTC,CASSQGTLRGANVLTF
TRBV7-9,.,TRBJ2-3,.,TGTGCCAGCAGCTTAGGCGGCACAGATACGCAGTATTTT,CASSLGGTDTQYF
TRBV5-1,.,TRBJ2-1,.,TGCGCCAGCAGCTTGGAGGGGGATACCTACAATGAGCAGTTCTTC,CASSLEGDTYNEQFF
TRBV5-8,TRBD1,TRBJ2-3,.,TGTGCCAGCAGCTTGGCCAAGGGACAGGGGTGGCCAGATACGCAGTATTTT,CASSLAKGQGWPDTQYF
TRBV7-9,.,TRBJ2-2,.,TGTGCCAGCTCCTTAAGAAGGAAACTCAACACCGGGGAGCTGTTTTTT,CASSLRRKLNTGELFF
TRBV7-9,.,TRBJ2-1,once,TGTGCCAGCAGCCGTGGGGACCTCGCGCACAATGAGCAGTTCTTC,CASSRGDLAHNEQFF
TRBV24-1,.,TRBJ1-5,.,TGTGCCACCAGCCAGGGTGGACAGCCCCAGCATTTT,CATSQGGQPQHF
TRBV2,.,TRBJ1-5,few,TGTGCCAGCAGTTCAGACACTAATCAGCCCCAGCATTTT,CASSSDTNQPQHF
TRBV5-1,.,TRBJ1-2,.,TGCGCCAGCAGCTTGGATGGTATTCAAGGCTATGGCTACACCTTC,CASSLDGIQGYGYTF
TRBV28,.,TRBJ1-3,.,TGTGCCAGCAGTTTAGGAGGGGCGGGAAACACCATATATTTT,CASSLGGAGNTIYF
TRBV4-1,.,TRBJ2-2,few,TGCGCCAGCAGCCAAGACTGGGGGTCAACGAACACCGGGGAGCTGTTTTTT,CASSQDWGSTNTGELFF
TRBV6-5,TRBD1,TRBJ1-3,.,TGTGCCAGCTCCATCACAGGGGTCGGAAACACCATATATTTT,CASSITGVGNTIYF
TRBV5-1,.,TRBJ1-3,.,TGCGCCAGCAGCCAGGCAGGGGACGGAAACACCATATATTTT,CASSQAGDGNTIYF
TRBV6-5,.,TRBJ1-5,.,TGTGCCAGCAGTAGCGTGAAAAGACAGCCCCAGCATTTT,CASSSVKRQPQHF
TRBV7-2,.,TRBJ1-5,.,TGTGCCAGCAGCCCACGACAGGAACGCAATCAGCCCCAGCATTTT,CASSPRQERNQPQHF
TRBV6-1,.,TRBJ1-2,.,TGTGCCAGCAGTGAACCCCGGGGGCCTTTGGAGGGCTACACCTTC,CASSEPRGPLEGYTF
TRBV6-1,TRBD2,TRBJ2-1,.,TGTGCCAGCAGTGAAGCGTGGAGTAGAAGCGGGGGGTACAATGAGCAGTTCTTC,CASSEAWSRSGGYNEQFF